Listed here are 7 T cell receptor beta chains from one sample, sequenced in a study of cytomegalovirus exposure and HLA in healthy donors. It was with 60 Vbeta and 13 Jbeta primers that the PCR ran. Generated by immunoSEQ multiplex PCR, the TCRdb table keeps only in-frame clones and is missing some. The repertoire holds about 140,000 clones, with roughly four fifths as singletons. The sample taken for sequencing was PBMCs. The receptors originated from a man aged 25 to 40 in good health and CMV-seropositive.

This rearrangement joins TRBV5-1 to TRBJ1-4; the D is unclear. V was pared by 4 bases and J by 0 bases, with 7 bases between. CDR1 and CDR2 (germline): SGHRS, YFSETQ. The CDR3 is 14 amino acids. CDR3 sequence reads: CASSLLSTNEKLFF. The CDR3 DNA reads TGCGCCAGCAGCCTACTATCAACTAATGAAAAACTGTTTTTT.

The V and J genes are TRBV6-1 and TRBJ2-2, with 10 positions matching TRBD2. The CDR3 runs 15 residues. V lost 3 bases, J lost 7 bases, and 5 bases stayed unmatched. Per the germline V gene, CDR1 is MNHNS and CDR2 is SASEGT. The CDR3 DNA reads TGTGCCAGCAGTGATCTAGCGGGAGTCGGCGGGGAGCTGTTTTTT. Translated: CASSDLAGVGGELFF.

The CDR3 is CASSLLGPEGTIYF. Here the CDR3 DNA reads TGTGCCAGCAGCTTATTAGGCCCGGAGGGCACCATATATTTT. The V gene is TRBV7-2, the J gene TRBJ1-3; D gene unclear. The CDR3 totals 14 residues. From germline, CDR1 is SGHTA and CDR2 FQGNSA. The V end was cut by 2 bases, the J end by 9 bases, with 14 bases between.

The V gene is TRBV28, the J gene TRBJ2-5, with D unclear. In germline, CDR1 is MDHEN, CDR2 SYDVKM. The CDR3 loop spans 13 amino acids. Trimming took 3 bases from V and 3 from J, leaving 8 bases between them. The CDR3: CASSLPQEETQYF. CDR3 nucleotides: TGTGCCAGCAGTTTGCCCCAGGAAGAGACCCAGTACTTC.

The chain carries TRBV30 and TRBJ2-4; D is possibly TRBD2 (6 bases). CDR1 and CDR2 from the germline V gene are GTSNPN and SVGIG (reference sequence). This CDR3 has 12 amino acids. Trimming took 3 bases from V and 8 from J, leaving 11 bases between them. The CDR3 protein is CAWRTRVDIQYF. CDR3 nucleotides: TGTGCCTGGAGGACTAGAGTCGACATTCAGTACTTC.

The rearrangement links TRBV7-6 to TRBJ2-3; D call uncertain. Germline CDR1 reads SGHVS; CDR2 reads FNYEAQ. V was cut by 1 base and J by 2 bases, with 13 bases left in between. The CDR3 length is 16 residues. The CDR3 nucleotides are TGTGCCAGCAGCTTAGATTTGTTGCGGTCCACAGATACGCAGTATTTT. Translation: CASSLDLLRSTDTQYF.

The V call is TRBV7-6, the J call TRBJ2-1; 7 bases align to TRBD2. With V trimmed by 5 bases and J by 7 bases, 8 bases remained unmatched. CDR3 length: 14 amino acids. Germline CDR1 SGHVS, CDR2 FNYEAQ. The CDR3 DNA reads as TGTGCCAGCAGCACAAGGAAAGCGGGGAATGAGCAGTTCTTC. Its protein product is CASSTRKAGNEQFF. Full variable domain (remainder filled in from reference TRBV7-6 and TRBJ2-1): GAGVSQSPRYKVTKRGQDVALRCDPISGHVSLYWYRQALGQGPEFLTYFNYEAQQDKSGLPNDRFSAERPEGSISTLTIQRTEQRDSAMYRCASSTRKAGNEQFFGPGTRLTVL.